These 8 T cell receptor beta chains were sequenced from one sample in a study of blood T cell repertoires in COVID-19. Repertoires were generated with immunoSEQ multiplex PCR, while TCRdb's copy carries only in-frame clones and drops some. The table records approximately 170,000 clones, about 88% of them present only once. The specimen was PBMCs or T cells enriched from blood (not recorded which). The origin of the receptors is a woman under 30 who had recovered from COVID-19.

The rearrangement links TRBV5-1 to TRBJ1-1, with 7 bases aligning to TRBD1. The ends lost 4 bases at V and 2 bases at J; junction bases unmatched: 5. Germline lookup yields CDR1 SGHRS and CDR2 YFSETQ. The length of the CDR3 is 14 residues. The CDR3 loop reads CASSLRTGNTEAFF. Here the CDR3 DNA reads TGCGCCAGCAGCCTGCGGACAGGAAACACTGAAGCTTTCTTT.

This sequence joins TRBV3-1 (or the pseudogene TRBV3-2) and TRBJ2-2, with 8 bases aligning to TRBD2. J lost 6 bases, V lost 0 bases, and 6 bases had no gene match. Germline V gives CDR1 LGHDT, CDR2 YNNKEL (reference sequence). The CDR3 has 16 amino acids. The CDR3 spells CASSQEMGLGAGELFF. The CDR3 nucleotides read TGTGCCAGCAGCCAAGAAATGGGACTAGGGGCCGGGGAGCTGTTTTTT.

A single count supports this clone. The chain links TRBV28 to TRBJ2-7; D is possibly TRBD1 (5 bases). This CDR3 has 15 amino acids. The germline gives CDR1 MDHEN, CDR2 SYDVKM. Trimming pared 5 bases from V and 3 bases from J, leaving 17 bases between. Here the CDR3 reads CASSVYRSGFYEQYF. CDR3 in DNA: TGTGCCAGCAGTGTTTACAGGTCCGGATTCTACGAGCAGTACTTC.

The rearrangement joins TRBV6-1 to TRBJ1-1, with D possibly TRBD1 on 6 matching bases. Germline CDR1 and CDR2: MNHNS and SASEGT. Between the trimmed V and J ends, which lost 8 bases and 1 base, there was a span of 11 bases. The CDR3 is made up of 13 amino acids. CDR3 in amino acids: CASGGHSNTEAFF. For the CDR3, the DNA is TGTGCCAGCGGGGGACACTCGAACACTGAAGCTTTCTTT.

This rearrangement joins TRBV6-5 to TRBJ1-2; 9 bases fit TRBD1. CDR3 length: 13 residues. V shed 6 bases and J 8 bases; nucleotides not matched to a gene: 7. CDR1 is MNHEY, CDR2 SVGAGI, per germline. In nucleotides, the CDR3 is TGTGCCAGCAGGCCACAGGGGGCGAAGGGCTACACCTTC. Translating gives CASRPQGAKGYTF.

The chain joins TRBV9 to TRBJ2-3; TRBD2 might be the D (6 bases). Between the trimmed V and J ends, which lost 0 bases and 2 bases, there was a span of 19 bases. Germline V gives CDR1 SGDLS, CDR2 YYNGEE. The CDR3 totals 18 residues. The CDR3 reads CASSVASGGSGSTDTQYF. CDR3 nucleotide sequence: TGTGCCAGCAGCGTAGCTTCTGGTGGGAGCGGGTCCACAGATACGCAGTATTTT.

The chain combines TRBV5-1 with TRBJ2-1; D may be TRBD2 (5 bases). Germline-derived CDR1 and CDR2 are SGHRS and YFSETQ. With 4 bases removed from V and 7 bases from J, the gap between germline ends came to 12 bases. This CDR3 spans 13 amino acids. CDR3 amino acids: CASSGGLRNEQFF. The CDR3 nucleotides are TGCGCCAGCAGCGGCGGGCTTCGGAATGAGCAGTTCTTC.

The J gene is TRBJ2-3, the V gene TRBV18, with TRBD1 as a possible D gene (6 bases). Germline V gene lookup returns CDR1 KGHSH and CDR2 LQKENI. This CDR3 region has 14 residues. The germline V and J ends were trimmed by 1 base and 2 bases, with 7 bases remaining between them. CDR3 region: CASSPRTDTDTQYF. DNA for the CDR3: TGTGCCAGCTCACCACGGACAGACACAGATACGCAGTATTTT.